This T cell receptor (beta chain) was identified during a study of identifying expanded T cells in peripheral blood. Points from the study as a whole: Approximately two-week clone count variance significantly increased as total template count grew. Roughly 1.2 clones differed between technical replicates, versus about 15 and 19 over time.

During the collection period, no donor immune events like infections were recorded. This clone has a handful of counts. The antigen remains undetermined. Assay: immunoSEQ multiplex PCR; the TCRdb copy retains only in-frame clones and omits some. There are some 100,000 clones in the sample; around 90% occur only once, and roughly 17% lies in the top ten. Between the trimmed V and J ends, which lost 2 bases and 0 bases, there was a span of 23 bases. In germline, CDR1 is LGHNA, CDR2 YNFKEQ. The CDR3 runs 19 residues. Sequencing was done on a sample of blood. This sequence was found in a person aged 18-69 years in good health. The chain carries TRBV4-2 and TRBJ2-7; the D gene is possibly TRBD1 (6 bases). In DNA, the CDR3 is TGTGCCAGCAGCCAATTTCCAGGGAGTGGGGGCACCTACTCCTACGAGCAGTACTTC. It specifies CASSQFPGSGGTYSYEQYF.